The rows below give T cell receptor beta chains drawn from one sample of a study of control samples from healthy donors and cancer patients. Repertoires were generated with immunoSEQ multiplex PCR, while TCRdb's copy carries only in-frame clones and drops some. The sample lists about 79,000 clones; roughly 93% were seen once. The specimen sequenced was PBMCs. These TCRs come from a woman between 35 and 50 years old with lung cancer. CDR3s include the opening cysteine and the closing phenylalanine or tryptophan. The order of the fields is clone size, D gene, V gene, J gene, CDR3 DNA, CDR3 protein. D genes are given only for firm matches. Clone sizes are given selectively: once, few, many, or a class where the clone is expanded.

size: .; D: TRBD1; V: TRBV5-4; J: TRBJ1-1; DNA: TGTGCCAGCAGCTTGGGTGGACAGGGACTGAACACTGAAGCTTTCTTT; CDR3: CASSLGGQGLNTEAFF
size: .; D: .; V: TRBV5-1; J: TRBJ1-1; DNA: TGCGCCAGCAGCTGGACAGTTAACACTGAAGCTTTCTTT; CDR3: CASSWTVNTEAFF
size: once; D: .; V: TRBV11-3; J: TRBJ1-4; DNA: TGTGCCAGCAGCCCCCTCCTCTACCCTGAAAAACTGTTTTTT; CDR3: CASSPLLYPEKLFF
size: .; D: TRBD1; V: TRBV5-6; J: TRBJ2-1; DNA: TGTGCCAGCAGCTTGGCGCAGGGGGCGATGTTACATGAGCAGTTCTTC; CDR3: CASSLAQGAMLHEQFF
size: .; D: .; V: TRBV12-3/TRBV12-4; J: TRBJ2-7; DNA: TGTGCCAGCCTGAATGGGAAGGTCGCCGAGCAGTACTTC; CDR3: CASLNGKVAEQYF
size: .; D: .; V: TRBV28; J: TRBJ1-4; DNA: TGTGCCAGCAGTCCCCCCCGGGAGGGAAAGGATGAAAAACTGTTTTTT; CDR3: CASSPPREGKDEKLFF
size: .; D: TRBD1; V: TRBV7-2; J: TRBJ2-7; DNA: TGTGCCAGCAGCGGGGACAGGGGGTCCTCCTACGAGCAGTACTTC; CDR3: CASSGDRGSSYEQYF
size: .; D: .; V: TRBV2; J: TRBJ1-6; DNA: TGTGCCAGCAGCCTCGGAGAGAATTCACCCCTCCACTTT; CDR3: CASSLGENSPLHF
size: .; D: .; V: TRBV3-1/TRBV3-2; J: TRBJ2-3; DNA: TGTGCCAGCAGCGAGGCCTACACAGATACGCAGTATTTT; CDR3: CASSEAYTDTQYF
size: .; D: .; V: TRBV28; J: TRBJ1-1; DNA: TGTGCCAGCAGTCACCGGGGCCGGGGGGCTTTCTTT; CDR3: CASSHRGRGAFF